This T cell receptor beta chain was profiled in a study of cytomegalovirus exposure and HLA in healthy donors. Across the study: Across 300 to 400 genotyped donors, 65% to 90% landed in the Caucasian-associated ancestry cluster.

Broader study findings: As immune exposure information, only CMV serostatus was available.

Though probably carrying unrecorded immune exposures, donors were nominally healthy at sampling. With regard to this clone: No antigen is known for it.

The PCR employed 60 Vbeta primers together with 13 Jbeta primers. The table came from immunoSEQ multiplex PCR; TCRdb's copy has only in-frame clones and leaves some out. Of roughly 250,000 clones detected, 84% appear once; the ten largest clones hold 1.5% to 2%. V was clipped by 5 bases and J by 6 bases, with 13 bases between them. Germline-derived CDR1 and CDR2 are SGHNT and YENEEA. The CDR3 spans 13 residues. The chain is built from TRBV11-3 and TRBJ1-1, with D uncertain. This clonotype originated in a woman aged 40-49 years in good health and CMV-seropositive. Input material: PBMCs. In DNA form, the CDR3 reads TGTGCCAGCAGCCTCCGGGAAGTAGCTGAAGCTTTCTTT. Its translation: CASSLREVAEAFF.